Detailed here is one T cell receptor (beta chain). As yet, its antigen is unknown. Naive CD8 cells lacked CD45RO, underwent positive selection for CCR7 and left out terminally differentiated effector memory CD45RA+ cells. Caucasian adults residing in Nashville, Tennessee made up all the donors. The data originate from a study of shared clonotypes between healthy human individuals. Findings and limits, study-wide: Sorted-subset sequencing, rarefaction showed, was incomplete despite large depth.

The table came from immunoSEQ multiplex PCR; TCRdb's copy has only in-frame clones and leaves some out. The data contain about 1,800,000 clones, less than 95% of them singletons. Looked up from germline, CDR1 is GTSNPN and CDR2 is SVGIG (reference sequence). Between the trimmed V and J ends, which lost 7 bases and 4 bases, there was a span of 7 bases. The CDR3 is 10 residues long. Sequencing used naive CD8+ T cells sorted from blood. The clonotype originates from a man aged 18 to 35 in good health. V usage is TRBV30 and J usage is TRBJ1-1; unclear D gene. The CDR3 coding sequence is TGTGCCTTTAGCTTCACTGAAGCTTTCTTT. Its protein product is CAFSFTEAFF.